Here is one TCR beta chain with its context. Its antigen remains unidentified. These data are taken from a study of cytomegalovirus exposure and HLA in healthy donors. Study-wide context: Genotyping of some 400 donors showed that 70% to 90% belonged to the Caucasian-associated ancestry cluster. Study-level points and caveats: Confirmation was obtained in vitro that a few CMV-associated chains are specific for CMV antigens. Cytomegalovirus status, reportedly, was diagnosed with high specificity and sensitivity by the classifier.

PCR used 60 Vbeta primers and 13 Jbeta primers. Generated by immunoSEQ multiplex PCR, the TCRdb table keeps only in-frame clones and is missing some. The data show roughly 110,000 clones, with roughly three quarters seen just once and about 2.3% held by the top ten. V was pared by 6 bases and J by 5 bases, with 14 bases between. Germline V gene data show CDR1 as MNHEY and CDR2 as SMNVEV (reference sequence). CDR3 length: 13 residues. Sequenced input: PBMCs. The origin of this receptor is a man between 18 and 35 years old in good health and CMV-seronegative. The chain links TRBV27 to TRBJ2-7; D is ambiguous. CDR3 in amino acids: CASSQSGGHEQYF. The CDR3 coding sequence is TGTGCCAGCAGCCAGTCCGGTGGGCACGAGCAGTACTTC.